This TCR beta chain derives from a study of cytomegalovirus exposure and HLA in healthy donors. The study, taken as a whole, reports: Most TCRs appeared rarely, but some public TCRs recurred in many donors. A highly shared variant cluster was judged a likely technical artifact. Data from an earlier analysis indicated that most TCR beta V segments were productive either about 90% or about 30% of the time. TCR beta chains numbering some 160 were designated cytomegalovirus-associated.

Trimming shortened V by 4 bases and J by 2 bases, and 10 bases separated the two germline ends. This CDR3 is built from 13 residues. Germline loops: CDR1 SGHRS, CDR2 YFSETQ. For this clone: Its antigen is not identified.

PCR employed 60 Vbeta and 13 Jbeta primers. The table came from immunoSEQ multiplex PCR; TCRdb's copy has only in-frame clones and leaves some out. This table lists 150,000 to 200,000 clones. This chain links TRBV5-1 with TRBJ2-7; weak D call: TRBD1 (6 bases). The sequence came from a woman aged 55-69 years in good health and CMV-seronegative. Source material: PBMCs. This CDR3 is CASSGGLTYEQYF. Here the CDR3 DNA reads TGCGCCAGCAGCGGGGGCCTTACCTACGAGCAGTACTTC.